This T cell receptor (beta chain) was sequenced during a study of blood T cell repertoires in COVID-19. Turning to the study itself: Sites across the United States, Italy and Spain contributed samples from acute and convalescent COVID-19. From T cells, B-cell-depleted T cells, or PBMCs came the material, which was cDNA or gDNA.

Germline values: CDR1 LGHDT, CDR2 YNNKEL (reference sequence). This CDR3 is built from 13 residues. The V and J ends lost 4 bases and 6 bases respectively, with 9 bases between them. Some clones are missing from TCRdb's copy, which holds only in-frame ones; the method was immunoSEQ multiplex PCR. Here the sample spans about 210,000 clones, about four fifths being singletons. V and J are TRBV3-1 (or the pseudogene TRBV3-2) and TRBJ2-2, with a possible D match to TRBD1 (6 bases). The clonotype originates from a man aged 45 to 65 with active or convalescent COVID-19. The sample taken for sequencing was peripheral blood. CDR3 sequence reads: CASSRRGAGELFF. CDR3 DNA sequence: TGTGCCAGCAGCCGCAGGGGCGCCGGGGAGCTGTTTTTT.